The 26 T cell receptor beta chains listed next were all sequenced from one sample in a study of blood T cell repertoires in COVID-19. Libraries were prepared by immunoSEQ multiplex PCR; TCRdb keeps only in-frame clonotypes and omits some of them. The data hold 65,000 to 85,000 clones, with about nine tenths observed a single time. Material for sequencing was peripheral blood. These receptors were obtained from a human donor in a cohort sampled during active COVID-19.

This sequence joins TRBV30 and TRBJ2-3; 12 bases line up with TRBD2. The CDR3 is 13 amino acids. Germline V gene sequence: CDR1 GTSNPN, CDR2 SVGIG (reference sequence). The J segment lost 3 bases and the V segment lost 5 bases, leaving 0 bases of the junction unmatched. The CDR3, as DNA: TGTGCCTGGGGACTAGCGGGGACAGATACGCAGTATTTT. It specifies CAWGLAGTDTQYF.

The chain carries TRBV7-2 and TRBJ2-7, with D maybe TRBD1 (6 bases). Trimming left V 0 bases short and J 6 bases short, with 15 bases between. The CDR3 consists of 15 residues. In germline, CDR1 is SGHTA, CDR2 FQGNSA. CDR3 residues: CASSLADRRYTEQYF. The CDR3 DNA reads TGTGCCAGCAGCTTAGCGGACAGACGGTACACCGAGCAGTACTTC.

This clone was seen only once. The chain carries TRBV7-8 and TRBJ2-2; TRBD2 agrees at 13 bases. This CDR3 comprises 16 residues. Germline V gives CDR1 SGHVS, CDR2 FQNEAQ. Trimming removed 4 bases from V and 4 bases from J; junction bases left unmatched: 3. The DNA for the CDR3 is TGTGCCAGCAGCTCCCGACTAGCGGGGGGCACCGGGGAGCTGTTTTTT. Translated, it gives CASSSRLAGGTGELFF.

This chain connects TRBV15 to TRBJ2-7; a weak D match, TRBD1 (6 bases). Looked up from germline, CDR1 is LNHNV and CDR2 is YYDKDF (reference sequence). V shed 4 bases and J shed 7 bases, with 20 bases lying between them. This CDR3 spans 15 amino acids. The CDR3 DNA reads as TGTGCCACCAGCACCGAACCACACAGGGCCCTGGAGCAGTACTTC. Protein product: CATSTEPHRALEQYF.

J is TRBJ2-5 and V is TRBV30; TRBD2 matches at 9 bases. Germline trimming cut 8 bases from V and 2 bases from J; bases unmatched to any gene: 12. The germline V gene has CDR1 GTSNPN and CDR2 SVGIG (reference sequence). This CDR3 contains 15 residues. The CDR3 DNA follows: TGTGCCGCACAACCGGGACTAGCCAATCAAGAGACCCAGTACTTC. Translating gives CAAQPGLANQETQYF.

The chain has TRBV19 and TRBJ1-1; TRBD1 agrees at 7 bases. The CDR3 sequence is 13 residues long. Trimming took 3 bases from V and 5 from J; bases not matched to a gene: 3. Germline loops: CDR1 LNHDA, CDR2 SQIVND (reference sequence). CDR3 in DNA: TGTGCCAGTAGTATTAGGGGGCGAACTGAAGCTTTCTTT. Its protein is CASSIRGRTEAFF.

The table lists this clone with a few counts. J is TRBJ1-2 and V is TRBV6-2 or TRBV6-3; D ambiguous. CDR3 size: 14 residues. The ends were cut back, 3 bases at V and 5 bases at J, with 13 bases in the middle. Looked up from germline, CDR1 is MNHEY and CDR2 is SVGEGT. The CDR3, as DNA: TGTGCCAGCAGTTATAGTGGTCTGACTTATGGCTACACCTTC. Translated, it gives CASSYSGLTYGYTF.

The chain has TRBV11-2 and TRBJ2-2; D is perhaps TRBD2 (6 bases). The germline gives CDR1 SGHAT, CDR2 FQNNGV. V lost 4 bases to trimming and J lost 2 bases, with 14 bases between them. The CDR3 runs 16 residues. For the CDR3, the DNA is TGTGCCAGCAGCTCCGGGACTTCGCCCAACACCGGGGAGCTGTTTTTT. Encoded protein: CASSSGTSPNTGELFF.

This clone was detected a few times. The V and J genes are TRBV19 and TRBJ1-5; TRBD1 might be the D (6 bases). The V gene's germline CDR1 is LNHDA and CDR2 SQIVND (reference sequence). The V and J ends lost 3 bases and 2 bases respectively, with 14 bases between them. The CDR3 is 16 amino acids. CDR3 region: CASSIGRGIGNQPQHF. The CDR3 DNA reads TGTGCCAGTAGTATTGGTAGGGGGATTGGCAATCAGCCCCAGCATTTT.

This clone was found once. This chain joins TRBV6-6 and TRBJ1-1; possible D gene TRBD1, 6 bases. Germline CDR1 is MNHNY and CDR2 is SVGAGI (reference sequence). Trimming left V 6 bases short and J 1 base short, with 12 bases between. The CDR3 length is 14 residues. CDR3 sequence: CASRPQGPNTEAFF. The CDR3 DNA is TGTGCCAGCAGACCACAGGGTCCGAACACTGAAGCTTTCTTT.

The CDR3 nucleotides are TGTGCCAGCAGCCGGGGGTATATGAACACTGAAGCTTTCTTT. It specifies CASSRGYMNTEAFF. The chain recombines TRBV5-6 with TRBJ1-1, with TRBD1 as a possible D gene (5 bases). The V end lost 4 bases, the J end lost 0 bases, and 10 bases lay between the germline ends. Germline CDR1 SGHDT, CDR2 YYEEEE. The CDR3 contains 14 residues.

The chain has TRBV4-1 and TRBJ1-5; no firm D call. The germline CDR1 and CDR2 sequences are MGHRA and YSYEKL. The CDR3 has 18 amino acids. V was clipped by 0 bases and J by 4 bases, with 19 bases between them. CDR3 protein: CASSQDGVGRLRNQPQHF. For the CDR3, the DNA is TGCGCCAGCAGCCAAGACGGCGTTGGCAGATTGAGGAATCAGCCCCAGCATTTT.

This clone was recorded once. The V gene is TRBV19, the J gene TRBJ1-1; no clear D. The CDR3 runs 12 residues. CDR1 and CDR2 (germline): LNHDA, SQIVND (reference sequence). V lost 2 bases, J lost 8 bases, and 9 bases lay in between. The CDR3 spells CASSIPRGEAFF. CDR3 in DNA: TGTGCCAGTAGTATACCCCGAGGGGAAGCTTTCTTT.

This clone was seen a single time. An end of the junction differs from the germline gene, which may be a read error. CDR3 sequence (DNA): TGTGCCAGTATTATACCGGGACAGCTCGGCTACACCTTC. As protein: CASIIPGQLGYTF. The gene calls are TRBV19 and TRBJ1-2; 7 positions agree with TRBD1. There are 13 residues in the CDR3. From germline, CDR1 is LNHDA and CDR2 SQIVND (reference sequence).

V and J are TRBV5-4 and TRBJ2-5; a possible D gene is TRBD1 (6 bases). V shed 1 base and J shed 5 bases, with 12 bases lying between them. This CDR3 region has 14 residues. Germline assignment: CDR1 SGHNT and CDR2 YYREEE (reference sequence). CDR3: CASSLLGQGETQYF. CDR3 nucleotide sequence: TGTGCCAGCAGCTTGTTGGGGCAGGGGGAGACCCAGTACTTC. Full variable domain (remainder filled in from reference TRBV5-4 and TRBJ2-5): ETGVTQSPTHLIKTRGQQVTLRCSSQSGHNTVSWYQQALGQGPQFIFQYYREEENGRGNFPPRFSGLQFPNYSSELNVNALELDDSALYLCASSLLGQGETQYFGPGTRLLVL.

The V call is TRBV9, the J call TRBJ2-3, with TRBD2 matching 8 bases. The CDR3 is 16 amino acids. In germline, CDR1 is SGDLS, CDR2 YYNGEE. V lost 4 bases to trimming and J lost 1 base; unmatched junction nucleotides: 8. The CDR3 DNA reads TGTGCCAGCAGCCTCGCGGCCGGGGGGGGCACAGATACGCAGTATTTT. As protein: CASSLAAGGGTDTQYF.

The chain has TRBV10-3 and TRBJ1-1, with D possibly matching TRBD1 (6 bases). Germline lookup yields CDR1 ENHRY and CDR2 SYGVKD. Trimming removed 4 bases from V and 0 bases from J, with 12 bases in between. The CDR3 covers 15 residues. The CDR3 sequence is CAISGQQGLNTEAFF. The CDR3 DNA sequence: TGTGCCATCAGTGGTCAACAGGGCCTGAACACTGAAGCTTTCTTT.

The chain recombines TRBV6-5 with TRBJ1-3; D gene ambiguous. The V gene's germline CDR1 is MNHEY and CDR2 SVGAGI. V shed 7 bases and J shed 2 bases, with 12 bases lying between them. The CDR3 contains 14 residues. CDR3 residues: CASKEGSPGNTIYF. CDR3 bases: TGTGCCAGCAAGGAGGGAAGCCCTGGAAACACCATATATTTT.

The chain carries TRBV4-3 and TRBJ2-6; D ambiguous. Germline CDR1 reads LGHNA; CDR2 reads YSLEER. The germline V and J ends were trimmed by 1 base and 0 bases, with 7 bases remaining between them. CDR3 length: 16 amino acids. CDR3 nucleotide sequence: TGCGCCAGCAGCCAAGTGCCGAGCTCTGGGGCCAACGTCCTGACTTTC. Translated, it gives CASSQVPSSGANVLTF.

V gene TRBV19 combines with J gene TRBJ2-5; D might be TRBD1 (6 bases). This CDR3 is built from 13 residues. Trimming took off 5 bases at V and 5 bases at J, with 12 bases between the two ends. Germline CDR1 reads LNHDA; CDR2 reads SQIVND (reference sequence). The CDR3 reads CASSGNRDETQYF. In DNA form, the CDR3 reads TGTGCCAGTAGTGGCAACAGGGATGAGACCCAGTACTTC.

The rearrangement links TRBV5-1 to TRBJ2-7; 8 nucleotides agree with TRBD2. CDR1 is SGHRS and CDR2 is YFSETQ in the germline V gene. The junction had 12 bases not matched to a gene; V was cut back by 2 bases and J by 5 bases. CDR3 size: 16 residues. In nucleotides, the CDR3 is TGCGCCAGCAGCTTAAGGGGAATGGGACTAGGGGACGAGCAGTACTTC. Its translation is CASSLRGMGLGDEQYF. Based on the CDR3 plus reference TRBV5-1 and TRBJ2-7, the full variable domain is KAGVTQTPRYLIKTRGQQVTLSCSPISGHRSVSWYQQTPGQGLQFLFEYFSETQRNKGNFPGRFSGRQFSNSRSEMNVSTLELGDSALYLCASSLRGMGLGDEQYFGPGTRLTVT.

This chain uses TRBV27 with TRBJ2-1, with 7 bases identical to TRBD1. The CDR3 consists of 14 residues. Trimming took 5 bases from V and 7 from J; bases not matched to a gene: 8. In germline, CDR1 is MNHEY, CDR2 SMNVEV (reference sequence). The DNA of the CDR3 is TGTGCCAGCAGTCCGGACAGGCCTCGGAATGAGCAGTTCTTC. As protein: CASSPDRPRNEQFF.

The chain recombines TRBV7-2 with TRBJ2-2, with a weak D call TRBD1 (6 bases). CDR3 length equals 17 residues. Per the germline V gene, CDR1 is SGHTA and CDR2 is FQGNSA. V lost 1 base, J lost 0 bases, and 12 bases lay in between. The CDR3 nucleotides are TGTGCCAGCAGCTTAGTTGCCAGGGGCCCGAACACCGGGGAGCTGTTTTTT. Amino acids: CASSLVARGPNTGELFF.

The chain uses TRBV6-2 or TRBV6-3 and TRBJ1-4, with D maybe TRBD1 (6 bases). With 3 bases removed from V and 8 bases from J, the gap between germline ends came to 19 bases. CDR3 length equals 16 residues. Germline values: CDR1 MNHEY, CDR2 SVGEGT. CDR3 bases: TGTGCCAGCAGTTATGGGGACGCGGGGGGCGAAGAAAAACTGTTTTTT. Its translation: CASSYGDAGGEEKLFF.

The rearrangement links TRBV7-8 to TRBJ1-3; D is ambiguous. Germline CDR1 and CDR2: SGHVS and FQNEAQ. The CDR3 consists of 16 residues. V was pared by 1 base and J by 3 bases, with 13 bases between. The CDR3 nucleotides read TGTGCCAGCAGCTTAGGAGGCGGGGTTTTTGGAAACACCATATATTTT. It codes for CASSLGGGVFGNTIYF.

This clone has just one count. This chain links TRBV19 with TRBJ2-7, with TRBD1 as a possible D gene (6 bases). CDR3 length equals 15 residues. The V end lost 3 bases, the J end lost 2 bases, and 14 bases lay between the germline ends. In germline, CDR1 is LNHDA, CDR2 SQIVND (reference sequence). DNA of the CDR3: TGTGCCAGTAGTATTGAGACCAGGGGACCCTACGAGCAGTACTTC. This codes for CASSIETRGPYEQYF. The complete variable domain, with remaining parts taken from reference TRBV19 and TRBJ2-7, reads DGGITQSPKYLFRKEGQNVTLSCEQNLNHDAMYWYRQDPGQGLRLIYYSQIVNDFQKGDIAEGYSVSREKKESFPLTVTSAQKNPTAFYLCASSIETRGPYEQYFGPGTRLTVT.